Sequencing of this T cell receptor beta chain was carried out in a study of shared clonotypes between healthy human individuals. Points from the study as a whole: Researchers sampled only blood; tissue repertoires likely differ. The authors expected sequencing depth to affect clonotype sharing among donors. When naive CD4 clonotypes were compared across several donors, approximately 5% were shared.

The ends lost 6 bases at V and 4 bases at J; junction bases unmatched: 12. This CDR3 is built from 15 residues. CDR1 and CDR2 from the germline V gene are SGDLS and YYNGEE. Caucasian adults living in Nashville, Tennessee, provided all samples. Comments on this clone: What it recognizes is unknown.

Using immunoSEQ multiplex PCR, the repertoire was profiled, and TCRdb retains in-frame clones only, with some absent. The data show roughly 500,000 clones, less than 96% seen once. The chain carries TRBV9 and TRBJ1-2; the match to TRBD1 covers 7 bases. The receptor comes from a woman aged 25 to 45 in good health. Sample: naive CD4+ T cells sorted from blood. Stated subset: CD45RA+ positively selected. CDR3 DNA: TGTGCCAGCACGCCAGGGGAGGGGGCTCTCTATGGCTACACCTTC. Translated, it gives CASTPGEGALYGYTF.